One sample yielded the 14 T cell receptor beta chains listed below, sequenced in a study of metastatic and nonmetastatic thyroid tumors. TCRdb re-processed the PCR reads through MiXCR. The sample records tens of thousands of clones, about a sixth being singletons. Patients were all untreated before their thyroid surgery. The sample was blood. The receptors were sampled from a female donor with papillary thyroid cancer or a benign thyroid nodule (not recorded which). Some clones in this sample may be carry-over from other donors' samples.

This clone was detected ten times or more. This chain links TRBV5-1 with TRBJ2-2; D perhaps matches TRBD1 (6 bases). This CDR3 contains 15 residues. CDR1 is SGHRS and CDR2 is YFSETQ in the germline V gene. Deletions cut 1 base from V and 6 bases from J, with 13 bases between. The CDR3 nucleotides are TGCGCCAGCAGCTTGACCGACAGGATCGCCGGGGAGCTGTTTTTT. Translation: CASSLTDRIAGELFF.

The chain couples TRBV18 to TRBJ1-2, with D possibly matching TRBD1 (5 bases). V gave up 6 bases and J gave up 5 bases, with 13 bases separating them. The CDR3 consists of 13 residues. Germline V gene data show CDR1 as KGHSH and CDR2 as LQKENI. The CDR3 DNA reads as TGTGCCAGCTCTCCAGACAGAGAATATGGCTACACCTTC. Translating it yields CASSPDREYGYTF.

A note on this clone: At one of its ends the junction is not consistent with the germline gene, which may arise from a read error. DNA of the CDR3: TGTGCCAGCAGTCGGTCCAGGGATCAGGCCCAGCATTTT. This translates into CASSRSRDQAQHF. The chain carries TRBV27 and TRBJ1-5; TRBD1 is a possible D gene (5 bases). This CDR3 has 13 residues. Germline values: CDR1 MNHEY, CDR2 SMNVEV (reference sequence).

This clone was found many times. The chain links TRBV6-5 to TRBJ1-2, with D possibly being TRBD1 (6 bases). The V end was cut by 2 bases, the J end by 5 bases, with 18 bases between. This CDR3 spans 16 amino acids. Germline V CDR1 and CDR2: MNHEY, SVGAGI. The CDR3 coding sequence is TGTGCCAGCAGTTACACCGGACAGCTCCGAACGTATGGCTACACCTTC. Protein sequence: CASSYTGQLRTYGYTF.

The sample holds many counts of this clone. This chain connects TRBV7-8 to TRBJ1-2; D is possibly TRBD1 (5 bases). Germline V gene data show CDR1 as SGHVS and CDR2 as FQNEAQ. The CDR3 is 14 amino acids. V lost 5 bases to trimming and J lost 6 bases, with 16 bases between them. CDR3 loop: CASSPVSRRDGYTF. Here the CDR3 DNA reads TGTGCCAGCAGCCCCGTCAGTCGCAGGGATGGCTACACCTTC.

This clone was seen ten or more times. The chain uses TRBV20-1 and TRBJ2-1, with D possibly being TRBD1 or TRBD2 (5 bases each). Germline CDR1 reads DFQATT; CDR2 reads SNEGSKA (reference sequence). This CDR3 comprises 15 residues. Trimming took off 3 bases at V and 5 bases at J, with 17 bases between the two ends. The DNA of the CDR3 is TGCAGTGCTAGTCTGACTGGGGGAGCCCACAATGAGCAGTTCTTC. It is translated as CSASLTGGAHNEQFF.

For this clone: This clone may be a read error of a much larger clone one base away. Other nucleotide sequences from this sample produce the same CDR3. The rearrangement joins TRBV7-3 to TRBJ2-5; D possibly corresponds to TRBD1 (6 bases). V lost 11 bases to trimming and J lost 0 bases, with 16 bases between them. The CDR3 is 14 residues long. From germline, CDR1 is SGHTA and CDR2 FQGTGA. CDR3 residues: CAGPGGTNQETQYF. The CDR3 DNA reads TGTGCCGGGCCTGGGGGCACGAACCAAGAGACCCAGTACTTC.

This clone was picked up many times. The J gene is TRBJ1-1, the V gene TRBV6-5; tentative D call: TRBD1 (6 bases). Between the trimmed V and J ends, which lost 2 bases and 1 base, there was a span of 17 bases. Germline assignment: CDR1 MNHEY and CDR2 SVGAGI. CDR3 length: 17 amino acids. The CDR3 DNA reads TGTGCCAGCAGTTACGTCAGGGGCTACGAAGGGAACACTGAAGCTTTCTTT. Translated, it gives CASSYVRGYEGNTEAFF.

This clone was counted many times. Relative to the germline gene, one junction end is altered; a read error may explain this. V is TRBV29-1 and J is TRBJ2-7, with 11 bases identical to TRBD1. The CDR3 is made up of 14 amino acids. CDR1 and CDR2 (germline): SQVTM, ANQGSEA. In nucleotides, the CDR3 is TGCAGCGTTGAAGAGGGGACAGGGGGTTATCCTCGGGGCTTC. Protein sequence: CSVEEGTGGYPRGF.

In its sample, this clone was seen a few times. This sequence joins TRBV12-3 or TRBV12-4 and TRBJ2-1; 9 bases fit TRBD1. V gave up 7 bases and J gave up 7 bases; unmatched junction bases: 11. The CDR3 is 15 amino acids. CDR3 in amino acids: CASIPRTGVGNEQFF. The CDR3 bases are TGTGCCAGCATTCCTAGGACAGGGGTAGGGAATGAGCAGTTCTTC.

There are many counts of this clone. Sequence at one end of the junction differs from germline and may be a read error. This chain connects TRBV7-9 to TRBJ2-5, with D hard to call. The CDR3 has 12 amino acids. CDR1 SEHNR and CDR2 FQNEAQ come from the germline V gene (reference sequence). The CDR3: CASSIWEEAQYF. In DNA form, the CDR3 reads TGTGCCAGCTCCATTTGGGAAGAGGCCCAGTACTTC.

This clone was recorded a few times. A much larger clone sits a single nucleotide away, making a read error possible. The chain couples TRBV7-2 to TRBJ2-4; 7 bases match TRBD1. V gave up 1 base and J gave up 2 bases; unmatched junction bases: 5. Germline V gene data show CDR1 as SGHTA and CDR2 as FQGNSA. This CDR3 is built from 16 residues. The CDR3 reads CASSLVGTVSKNIQYF. The CDR3 DNA follows: TGTGCCAGCAGCTTAGTAGGGACAGTATCCAAAAACATTCAGTACTTC.

This clone was seen at least ten times. The CDR3 DNA is TGTGCCAGCTCTCACGGAAGGAGGAGGGTTGAGCAGTTCTTC. Translation: CASSHGRRRVEQFF. The rearrangement links TRBV18 to TRBJ2-1; D may be TRBD2 (6 bases). Deletions cut 6 bases from V and 9 bases from J, with 18 bases between. CDR3 length: 14 amino acids. Per the germline V gene, CDR1 is KGHSH and CDR2 is LQKENI.

This clone has a handful of counts. The chain carries TRBV18 and TRBJ2-5; D is uncertain. The CDR3 length is 14 residues. Germline V CDR1 and CDR2: KGHSH, LQKENI. Trimming removed 0 bases from V and 1 base from J, with 6 bases in between. In nucleotides, the CDR3 is TGTGCCAGCTCACCACCTAACGGCCAAGAGACCCAGTACTTC. This encodes CASSPPNGQETQYF.